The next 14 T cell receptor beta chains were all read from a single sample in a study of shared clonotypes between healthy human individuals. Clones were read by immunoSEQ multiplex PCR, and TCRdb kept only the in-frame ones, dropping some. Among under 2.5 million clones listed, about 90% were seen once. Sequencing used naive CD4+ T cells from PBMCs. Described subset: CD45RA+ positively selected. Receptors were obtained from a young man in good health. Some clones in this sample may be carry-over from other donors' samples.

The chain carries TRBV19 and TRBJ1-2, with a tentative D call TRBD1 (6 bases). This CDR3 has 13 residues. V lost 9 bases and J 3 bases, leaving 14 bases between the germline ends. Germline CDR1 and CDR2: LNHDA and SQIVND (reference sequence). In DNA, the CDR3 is TGTGCCAGCTCAGGGGTCGGGTACTATGGCTACACCTTC. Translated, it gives CASSGVGYYGYTF. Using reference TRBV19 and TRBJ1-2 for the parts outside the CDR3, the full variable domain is DGGITQSPKYLFRKEGQNVTLSCEQNLNHDAMYWYRQDPGQGLRLIYYSQIVNDFQKGDIAEGYSVSREKKESFPLTVTSAQKNPTAFYLCASSGVGYYGYTFGSGTRLTVV.

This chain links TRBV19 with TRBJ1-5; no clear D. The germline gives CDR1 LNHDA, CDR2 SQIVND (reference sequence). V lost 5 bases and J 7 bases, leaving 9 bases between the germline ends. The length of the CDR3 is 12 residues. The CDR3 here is CASSPLGQPQHF. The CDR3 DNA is TGTGCCAGTAGTCCCTTGGGACAGCCCCAGCATTTT.

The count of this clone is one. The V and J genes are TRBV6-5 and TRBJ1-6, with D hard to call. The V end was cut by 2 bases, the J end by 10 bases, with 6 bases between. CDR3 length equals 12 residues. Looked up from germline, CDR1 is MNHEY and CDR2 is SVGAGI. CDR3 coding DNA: TGTGCCAGCAGTTACGAAAGGTCACCCCTCCACTTT. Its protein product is CASSYERSPLHF.

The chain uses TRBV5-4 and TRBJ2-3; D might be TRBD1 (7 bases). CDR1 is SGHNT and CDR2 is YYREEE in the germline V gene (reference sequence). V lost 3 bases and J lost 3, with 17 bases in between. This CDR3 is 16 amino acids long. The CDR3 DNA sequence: TGTGCCAGCAGCTCCATCCCAGGGGGGAGGACAGATACGCAGTATTTT. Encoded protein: CASSSIPGGRTDTQYF.

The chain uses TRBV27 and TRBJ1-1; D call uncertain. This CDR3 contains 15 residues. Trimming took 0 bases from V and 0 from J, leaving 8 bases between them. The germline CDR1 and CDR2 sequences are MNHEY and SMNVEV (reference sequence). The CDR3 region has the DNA TGTGCCAGCAGTTTATCGTCACACCTGAACACTGAAGCTTTCTTT. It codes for CASSLSSHLNTEAFF.

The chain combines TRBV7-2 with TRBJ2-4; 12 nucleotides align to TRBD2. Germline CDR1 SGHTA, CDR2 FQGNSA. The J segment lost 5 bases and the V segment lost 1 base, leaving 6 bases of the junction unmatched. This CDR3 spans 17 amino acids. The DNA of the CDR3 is TGTGCCAGCAGCTTAGTTGGGACTAGCGGGTTGGAAAACATTCAGTACTTC. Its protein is CASSLVGTSGLENIQYF.

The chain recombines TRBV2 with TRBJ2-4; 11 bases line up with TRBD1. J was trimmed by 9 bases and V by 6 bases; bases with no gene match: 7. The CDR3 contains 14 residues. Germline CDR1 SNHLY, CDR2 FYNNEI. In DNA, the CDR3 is TGTGCCAGCAGGGGGACAGGGGGTTTGGGCATTCAGTACTTC. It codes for CASRGTGGLGIQYF.

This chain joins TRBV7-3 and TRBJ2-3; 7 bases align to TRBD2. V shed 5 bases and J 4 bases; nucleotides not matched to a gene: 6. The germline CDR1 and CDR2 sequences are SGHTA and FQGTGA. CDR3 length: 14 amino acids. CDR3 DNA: TGTGCCAGCAGCGAAAGACGGGGGGCAGATACGCAGTATTTT. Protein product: CASSERRGADTQYF.

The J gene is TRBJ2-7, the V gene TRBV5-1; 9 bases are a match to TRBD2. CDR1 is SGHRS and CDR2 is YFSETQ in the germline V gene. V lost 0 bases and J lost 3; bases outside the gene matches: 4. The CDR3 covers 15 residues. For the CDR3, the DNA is TGCGCCAGCAGCTTGGTTTCTAGCGGGATCTACGAGCAGTACTTC. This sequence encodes CASSLVSSGIYEQYF. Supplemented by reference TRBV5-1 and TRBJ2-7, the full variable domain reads KAGVTQTPRYLIKTRGQQVTLSCSPISGHRSVSWYQQTPGQGLQFLFEYFSETQRNKGNFPGRFSGRQFSNSRSEMNVSTLELGDSALYLCASSLVSSGIYEQYFGPGTRLTVT.

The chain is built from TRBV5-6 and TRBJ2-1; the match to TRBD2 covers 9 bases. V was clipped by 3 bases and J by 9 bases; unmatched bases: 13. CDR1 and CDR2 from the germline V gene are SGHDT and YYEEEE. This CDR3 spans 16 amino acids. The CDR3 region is CASSSYGGRAMGEQFF. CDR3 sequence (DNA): TGTGCCAGCAGCTCTTATGGCGGGAGGGCCATGGGTGAGCAGTTCTTC.

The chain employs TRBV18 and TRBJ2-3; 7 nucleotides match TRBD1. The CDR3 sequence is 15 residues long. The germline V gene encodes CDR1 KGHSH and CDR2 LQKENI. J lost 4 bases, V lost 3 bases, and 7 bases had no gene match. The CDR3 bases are TGTGCCAGCTCACCCATGACAGGGCGGTCAGATACGCAGTATTTT. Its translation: CASSPMTGRSDTQYF.

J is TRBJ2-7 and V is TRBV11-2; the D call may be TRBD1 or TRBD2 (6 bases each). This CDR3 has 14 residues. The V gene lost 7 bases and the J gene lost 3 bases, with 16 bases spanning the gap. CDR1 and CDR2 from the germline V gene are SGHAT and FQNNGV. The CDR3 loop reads CASTNRDSDYEQYF. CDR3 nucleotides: TGTGCCAGCACCAACAGGGACTCAGACTACGAGCAGTACTTC.

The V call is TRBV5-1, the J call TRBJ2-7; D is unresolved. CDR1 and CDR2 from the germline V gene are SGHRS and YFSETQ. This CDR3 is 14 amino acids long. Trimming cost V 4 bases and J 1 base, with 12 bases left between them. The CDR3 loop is CASSPRAASYEQYF. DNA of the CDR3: TGCGCCAGCAGCCCTCGTGCCGCATCCTACGAGCAGTACTTC.

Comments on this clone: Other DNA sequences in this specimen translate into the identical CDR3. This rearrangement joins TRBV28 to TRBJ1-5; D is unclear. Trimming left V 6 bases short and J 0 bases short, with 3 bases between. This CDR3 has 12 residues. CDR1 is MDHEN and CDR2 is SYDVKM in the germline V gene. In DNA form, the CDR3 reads TGTGCCAGCAGCTTTAGCAATCAGCCCCAGCATTTT. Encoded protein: CASSFSNQPQHF.